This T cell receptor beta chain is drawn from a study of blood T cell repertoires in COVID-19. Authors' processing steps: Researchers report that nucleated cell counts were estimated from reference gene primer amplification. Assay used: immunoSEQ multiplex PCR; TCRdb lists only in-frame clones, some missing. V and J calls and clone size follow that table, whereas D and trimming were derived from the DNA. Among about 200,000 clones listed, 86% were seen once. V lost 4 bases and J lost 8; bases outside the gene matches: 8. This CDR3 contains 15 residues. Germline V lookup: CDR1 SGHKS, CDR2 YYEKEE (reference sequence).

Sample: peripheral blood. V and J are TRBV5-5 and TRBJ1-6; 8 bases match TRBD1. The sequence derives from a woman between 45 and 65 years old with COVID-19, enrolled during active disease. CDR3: CASSRTGGTDSPLHF. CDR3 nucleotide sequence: TGTGCCAGCAGCCGCACAGGGGGGACAGATTCACCCCTCCACTTT.